This TCR beta chain was captured by sequencing in a study of tumor and adjacent non-tumor tissue in lung cancer. Study context: Histology: eleven to twelve adenocarcinoma, a couple of squamous cell carcinoma, 1 small cell lung cancer.

Three rounds of nested PCR, following a modified ARM-PCR protocol, produced the TCRbeta library. TCRdb analysed the multiplex PCR reads with MiXCR anew, one entry per CDR3 protein. This table has around 86,000 distinct CDR3 sequences, just under 75% appearing once. This clonotype showed up just a few times. Likely a read error: the CDR3 ends without its conserved phenylalanine or tryptophan. This sample's RNA came from whole unsorted tissue. The CDR3 is made up of 14 amino acids. Germline loops: CDR1 SGHDT, CDR2 YYEEEE. This sequence was found in a middle-aged woman with non-small cell lung cancer. Sample: lung tumor tissue. This chain uses TRBV5-6 with TRBJ2-4; the D gene could be TRBD1 or TRBD2 (5 bases each). CDR3 sequence: CASSLWGAKNIQYL. The CDR3, as DNA: TGTGCCAGTAGCTTGTGGGGGGCCAAAAACATTCAGTACTTA.